The clone carrying this T cell receptor (beta chain) was found a few times. Its target is not known. This sample was taken from a study of cytomegalovirus exposure and HLA in healthy donors. Whole-study results and caveats: A subsequent analysis found that TCR clusters from the first cohort also tended to co-occur in the 130 or so validation repertoires, with about 93% of cluster scores above 0. The study recorded about 160 TCR beta chains that were cytomegalovirus-associated.

The germline V and J ends were trimmed by 4 bases and 4 bases, with 13 bases remaining between them. The CDR3 runs 14 residues. Germline V CDR1 and CDR2: MNHEY, SMNVEV (reference sequence). Sequenced by immunoSEQ multiplex PCR; TCRdb stores in-frame clones only, minus some. This sample yields about 110,000 clones, of which around 82% are seen a single time; around 3% belongs to the top ten. This receptor was identified in a woman aged 18 to 35 in good health and CMV-seronegative. The sample taken for sequencing was PBMCs. The chain uses TRBV27 and TRBJ1-1; perhaps TRBD1 as D (5 bases). CDR3 DNA: TGTGCCAGCAGTTGGAGGGGTGGGGGCACTGAAGCTTTCTTT. Amino acid sequence: CASSWRGGGTEAFF.